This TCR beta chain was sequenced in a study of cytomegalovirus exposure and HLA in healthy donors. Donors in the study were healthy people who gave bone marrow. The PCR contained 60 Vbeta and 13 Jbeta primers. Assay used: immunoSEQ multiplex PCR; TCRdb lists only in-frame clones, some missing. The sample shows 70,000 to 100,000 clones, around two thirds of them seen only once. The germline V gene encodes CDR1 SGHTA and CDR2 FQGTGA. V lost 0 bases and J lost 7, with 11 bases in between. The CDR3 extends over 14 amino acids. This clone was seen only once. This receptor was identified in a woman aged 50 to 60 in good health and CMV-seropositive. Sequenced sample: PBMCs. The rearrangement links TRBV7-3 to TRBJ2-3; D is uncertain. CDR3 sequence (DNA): TGTGCCAGCAGCTTAACGAGTGAGGATAATACGCAGTATTTT. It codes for CASSLTSEDNTQYF.